This TCR beta chain was captured in a study of OX40 agonist ivuxolimab in advanced cancers. Study overall: The eligibility criteria allowed prior anti-PD-1, anti-PD-L1 or anti-CTLA-4 therapy, and about 40% had some.

Profiled with immunoSEQ multiplex PCR; TCRdb holds only in-frame clones, not every one. The sample lists about 68,000 clones, over 80% seen once, with around 0.31% in the top ten. Findings and limits, study-wide: Doses of 0.1 to 3.0 mg/kg were accompanied by clonal expansion of CD4+ and CD8+ blood T cells by week 6. Averaging showed that CD8+ T cells had more expanded clones than CD4+ did.

This clone was seen just once. Its target is unknown. Sequences were derived from CD4+ or CD8+ T cells sorted from blood, sampled in a trial of the OX40 agonist ivuxolimab. This TCR derives from an adult with an advanced solid tumor such as melanoma, head and neck, liver or kidney cancer.

CDR3 sequence (DNA): TGTGCCAGTAAGACTCTAGCAGACCCCACAGATACGCAGTATTTT. It codes for CASKTLADPTDTQYF. The genes are TRBV19 and TRBJ2-3; tentatively, D is TRBD2 (5 bases). V lost 7 bases, J lost 2 bases, and 16 bases lay in between. CDR1 LNHDA and CDR2 SQIVND come from the germline V gene (reference sequence). CDR3 length: 15 amino acids.